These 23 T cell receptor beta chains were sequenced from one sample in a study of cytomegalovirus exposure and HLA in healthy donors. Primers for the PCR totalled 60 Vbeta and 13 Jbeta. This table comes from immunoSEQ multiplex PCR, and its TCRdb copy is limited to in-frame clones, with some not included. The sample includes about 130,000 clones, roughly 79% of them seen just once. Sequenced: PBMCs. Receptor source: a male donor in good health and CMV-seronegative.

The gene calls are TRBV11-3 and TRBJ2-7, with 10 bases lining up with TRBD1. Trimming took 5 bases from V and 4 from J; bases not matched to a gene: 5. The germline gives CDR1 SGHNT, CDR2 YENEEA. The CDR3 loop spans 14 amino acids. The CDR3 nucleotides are TGTGCCAGCAGCGGCCGGGACAGGGGTTACGAGCAGTACTTC. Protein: CASSGRDRGYEQYF.

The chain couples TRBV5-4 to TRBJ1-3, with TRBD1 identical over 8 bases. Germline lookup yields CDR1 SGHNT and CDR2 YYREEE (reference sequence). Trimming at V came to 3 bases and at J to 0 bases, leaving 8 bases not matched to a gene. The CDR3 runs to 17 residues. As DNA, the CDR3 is TGTGCCAGCAGCTCAACCTCCGGGACAGGCTCTGGAAACACCATATATTTT. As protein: CASSSTSGTGSGNTIYF.

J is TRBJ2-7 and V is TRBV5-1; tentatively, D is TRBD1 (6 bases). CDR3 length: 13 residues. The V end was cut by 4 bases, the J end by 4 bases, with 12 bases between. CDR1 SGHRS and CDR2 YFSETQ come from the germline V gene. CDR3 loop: CASSPRGFYEQYF. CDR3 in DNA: TGCGCCAGCAGCCCCAGGGGATTTTACGAGCAGTACTTC.

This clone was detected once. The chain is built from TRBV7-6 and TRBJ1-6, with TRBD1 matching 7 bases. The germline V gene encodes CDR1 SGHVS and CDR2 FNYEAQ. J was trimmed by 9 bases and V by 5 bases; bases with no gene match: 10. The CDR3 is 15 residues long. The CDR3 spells CASSPETGWGSPLHF. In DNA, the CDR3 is TGTGCCAGCAGCCCTGAGACAGGGTGGGGTTCACCCCTCCACTTT.

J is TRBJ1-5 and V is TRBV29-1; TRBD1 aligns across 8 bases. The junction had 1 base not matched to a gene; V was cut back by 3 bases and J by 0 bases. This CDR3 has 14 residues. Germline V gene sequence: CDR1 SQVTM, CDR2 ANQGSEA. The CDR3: CSVETGDSNQPQHF. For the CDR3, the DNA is TGCAGCGTTGAGACAGGGGATAGCAATCAGCCCCAGCATTTT.

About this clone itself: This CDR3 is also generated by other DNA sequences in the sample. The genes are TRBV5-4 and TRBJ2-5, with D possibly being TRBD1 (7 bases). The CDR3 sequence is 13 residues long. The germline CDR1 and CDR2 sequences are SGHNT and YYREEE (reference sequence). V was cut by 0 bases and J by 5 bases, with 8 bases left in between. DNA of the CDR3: TGTGCCAGCAGCTTGGCAGGGGGGGAGACCCAGTACTTC. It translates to CASSLAGGETQYF.

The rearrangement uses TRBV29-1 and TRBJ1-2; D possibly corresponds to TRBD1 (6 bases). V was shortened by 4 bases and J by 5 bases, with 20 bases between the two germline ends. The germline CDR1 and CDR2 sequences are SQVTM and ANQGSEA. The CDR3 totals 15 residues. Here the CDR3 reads CSVALVGQSLYGYTF. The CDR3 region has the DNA TGCAGCGTTGCACTTGTTGGACAGTCCTTGTATGGCTACACCTTC. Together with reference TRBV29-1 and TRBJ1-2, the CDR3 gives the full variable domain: SAVISQKPSRDICQRGTSLTIQCQVDSQVTMMFWYRQQPGQSLTLIATANQGSEATYESGFVIDKFPISRPNLTFSTLTVSNMSPEDSSIYLCSVALVGQSLYGYTFGSGTRLTVV.

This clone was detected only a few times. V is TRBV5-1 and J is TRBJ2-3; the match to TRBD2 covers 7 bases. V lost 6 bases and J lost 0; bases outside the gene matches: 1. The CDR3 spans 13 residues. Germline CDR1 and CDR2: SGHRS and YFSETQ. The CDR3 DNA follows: TGCGCCAGCATTAGCGGGAGCACAGATACGCAGTATTTT. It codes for CASISGSTDTQYF.

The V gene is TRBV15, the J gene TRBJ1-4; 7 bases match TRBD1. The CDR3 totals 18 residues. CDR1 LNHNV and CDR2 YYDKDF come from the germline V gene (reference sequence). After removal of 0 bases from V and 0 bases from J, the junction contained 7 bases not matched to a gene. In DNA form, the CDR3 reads TGTGCCACCAGCAGAGATGTACAGGGGCCCGCAACTAATGAAAAACTGTTTTTT. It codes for CATSRDVQGPATNEKLFF.

DNA for the CDR3: TGTGCCAGCAGCTTCGGGGGGAGCTATGGCTACACCTTC. Its protein is CASSFGGSYGYTF. This rearrangement joins TRBV11-3 to TRBJ1-2, with D tentatively TRBD1 (5 bases). The CDR3 has 13 amino acids. Germline values: CDR1 SGHNT, CDR2 YENEEA. V dropped 3 bases and J dropped 4 bases, with 9 bases sitting between them. Together with reference TRBV11-3 and TRBJ1-2, the CDR3 gives the full variable domain: EAGVVQSPRYKIIEKKQPVAFWCNPISGHNTLYWYLQNLGQGPELLIRYENEEAVDDSQLPKDRFSAERLKGVDSTLKIQPAELGDSAVYLCASSFGGSYGYTFGSGTRLTVV.

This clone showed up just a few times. The CDR3, as DNA: TGTGCCAGCTCACCGGAGGTACCGAACACTGAAGCTTTCTTT. Protein sequence: CASSPEVPNTEAFF. This chain links TRBV18 with TRBJ1-1, with unresolved D. CDR3 size: 14 residues. Germline V gene data show CDR1 as KGHSH and CDR2 as LQKENI. Trimming shortened V by 3 bases and J by 1 base, and 9 bases separated the two germline ends.

This CDR3 is CASSGRAGSTDTQYF. The CDR3 region has the DNA TGTGCCAGCAGTGGGAGGGCGGGCAGCACAGATACGCAGTATTTT. The chain couples TRBV6-4 to TRBJ2-3; weak D call: TRBD2 (6 bases). The CDR3 length is 15 residues. Looked up from germline, CDR1 is MRHNA and CDR2 is SNTAGT. Between the trimmed V and J ends, which lost 4 bases and 0 bases, there was a span of 11 bases.

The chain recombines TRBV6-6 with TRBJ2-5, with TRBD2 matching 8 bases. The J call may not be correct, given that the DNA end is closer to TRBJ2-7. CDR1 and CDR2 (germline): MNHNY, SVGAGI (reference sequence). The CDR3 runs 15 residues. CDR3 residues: CASSHTSGLSDEQYF. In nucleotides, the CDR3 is TGTGCCAGCAGTCACACTAGCGGTCTAAGCGACGAGCAGTACTTC.

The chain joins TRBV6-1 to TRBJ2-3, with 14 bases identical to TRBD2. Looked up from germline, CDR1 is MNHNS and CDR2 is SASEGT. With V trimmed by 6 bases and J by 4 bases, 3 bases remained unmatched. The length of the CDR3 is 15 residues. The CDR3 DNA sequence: TGTGCCAGCAGGGGACTAGCGGGGGTTTCAGATACGCAGTATTTT. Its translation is CASRGLAGVSDTQYF.

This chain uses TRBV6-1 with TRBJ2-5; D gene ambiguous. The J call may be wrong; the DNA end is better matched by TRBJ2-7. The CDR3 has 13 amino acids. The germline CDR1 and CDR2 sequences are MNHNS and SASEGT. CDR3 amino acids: CASSEARVYEQYF. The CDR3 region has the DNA TGTGCCAGCAGTGAAGCCCGGGTCTACGAGCAGTACTTC.

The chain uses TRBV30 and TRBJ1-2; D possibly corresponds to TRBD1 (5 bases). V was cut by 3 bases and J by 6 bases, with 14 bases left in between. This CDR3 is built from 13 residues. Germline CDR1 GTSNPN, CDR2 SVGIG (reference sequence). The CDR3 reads CAWRMTSGDGYTF. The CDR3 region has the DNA TGTGCCTGGAGAATGACCTCGGGGGATGGCTACACCTTC.

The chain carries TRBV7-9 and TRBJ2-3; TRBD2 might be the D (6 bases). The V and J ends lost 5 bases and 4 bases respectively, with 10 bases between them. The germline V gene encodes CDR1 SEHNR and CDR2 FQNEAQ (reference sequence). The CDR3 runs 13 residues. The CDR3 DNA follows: TGTGCCAGCAGCCCGACTAGACCAGATACGCAGTATTTT. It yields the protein CASSPTRPDTQYF.

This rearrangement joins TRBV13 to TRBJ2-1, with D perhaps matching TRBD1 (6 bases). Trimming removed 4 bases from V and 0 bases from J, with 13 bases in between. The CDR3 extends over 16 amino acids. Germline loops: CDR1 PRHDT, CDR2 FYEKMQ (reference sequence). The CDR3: CASSSGTYSSYNEQFF. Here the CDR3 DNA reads TGTGCCAGCAGCTCAGGGACATATAGCTCCTACAATGAGCAGTTCTTC.

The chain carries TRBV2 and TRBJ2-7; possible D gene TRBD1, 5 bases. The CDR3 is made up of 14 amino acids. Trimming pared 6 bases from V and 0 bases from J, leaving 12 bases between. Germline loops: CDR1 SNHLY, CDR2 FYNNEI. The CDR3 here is CASRNLDNSYEQYF. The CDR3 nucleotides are TGTGCCAGCAGGAACCTGGACAACTCCTACGAGCAGTACTTC.

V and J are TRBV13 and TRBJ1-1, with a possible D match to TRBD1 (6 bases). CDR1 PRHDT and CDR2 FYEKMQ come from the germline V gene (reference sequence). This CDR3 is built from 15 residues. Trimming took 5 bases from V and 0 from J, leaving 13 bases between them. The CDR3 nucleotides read TGTGCCAGCAGCCCGAGGGGGGGGATGAACACTGAAGCTTTCTTT. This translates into CASSPRGGMNTEAFF.

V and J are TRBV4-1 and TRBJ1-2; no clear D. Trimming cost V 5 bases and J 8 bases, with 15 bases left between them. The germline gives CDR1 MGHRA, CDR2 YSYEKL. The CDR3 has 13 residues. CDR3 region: CASSLSLARGYTF. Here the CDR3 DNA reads TGCGCCAGCAGCTTGAGCCTAGCGAGAGGCTACACCTTC.

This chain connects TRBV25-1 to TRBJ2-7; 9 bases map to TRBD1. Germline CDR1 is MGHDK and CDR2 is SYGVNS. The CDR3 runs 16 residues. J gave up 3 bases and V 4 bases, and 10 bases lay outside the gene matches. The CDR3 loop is CASSGPTGGALYEQYF. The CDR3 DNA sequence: TGTGCCAGCAGTGGGCCTACAGGGGGCGCTCTCTACGAGCAGTACTTC.

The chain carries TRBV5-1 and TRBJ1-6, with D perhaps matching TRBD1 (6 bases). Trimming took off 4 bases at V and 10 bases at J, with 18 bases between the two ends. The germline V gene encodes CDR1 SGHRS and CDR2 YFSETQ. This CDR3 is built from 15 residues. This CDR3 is CASSLSGTKESPLHF. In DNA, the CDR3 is TGCGCCAGCAGCCTTAGCGGGACAAAAGAATCACCCCTCCACTTT. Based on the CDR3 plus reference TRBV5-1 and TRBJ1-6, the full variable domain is KAGVTQTPRYLIKTRGQQVTLSCSPISGHRSVSWYQQTPGQGLQFLFEYFSETQRNKGNFPGRFSGRQFSNSRSEMNVSTLELGDSALYLCASSLSGTKESPLHFGNGTRLTVT.